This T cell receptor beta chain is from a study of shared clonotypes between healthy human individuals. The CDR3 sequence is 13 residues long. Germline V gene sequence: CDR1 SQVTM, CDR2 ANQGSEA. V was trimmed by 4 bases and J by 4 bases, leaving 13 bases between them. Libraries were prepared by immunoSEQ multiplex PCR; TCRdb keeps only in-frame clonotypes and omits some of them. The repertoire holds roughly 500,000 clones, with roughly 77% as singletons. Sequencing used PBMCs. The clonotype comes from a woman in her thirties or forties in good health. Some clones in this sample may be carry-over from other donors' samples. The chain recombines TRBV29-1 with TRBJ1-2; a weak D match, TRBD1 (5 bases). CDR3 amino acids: CSVASRVGYGYTF. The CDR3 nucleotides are TGCAGCGTTGCGTCCAGGGTGGGCTATGGCTACACCTTC.